This TCR beta chain was observed in a study of blood T cells in healthy people across ages. Every donor gave 8.5 to 10 milliliters of peripheral blood. Germline V gene data show CDR1 as SEHNR and CDR2 as FQNEAQ (reference sequence). V lost 8 bases to trimming and J lost 3 bases, with 11 bases between them. The CDR3 totals 12 residues. This clonotype was seen a single time. It was with a sample-barcoded 5' primer and a J-beta primer mix that a second PCR of roughly 7 to 12 cycles was run. TCRdb ran MiXCR on the 5' RACE reads and lists one entry per CDR3 protein. The sample includes around 1,800,000 distinct CDR3 sequences, about 39% seen only once; the top ten take around 23%.

Input material: blood. This chain links TRBV7-9 with TRBJ2-7; a weak D match, TRBD1 (5 bases). The receptor was derived from a human donor in good health. CDR3 sequence reads: CASGASGYEQYF. Here the CDR3 DNA reads TGTGCCAGCGGGGCCTCGGGCTACGAGCAGTACTTC. The whole variable domain, filled in from reference TRBV7-9 and TRBJ2-7, reads DTGVSQNPRHKITKRGQNVTFRCDPISEHNRLYWYRQTLGQGPEFLTYFQNEAQLEKSRLLSDRFSAERPKGSFSTLEIQRTEQGDSAMYLCASGASGYEQYFGPGTRLTVT.